These T cell receptor beta chains were read from a single sample in a study of T cells generated in artificial thymic organoids. TCRdb recomputed calls from the 5' RACE reads with MiXCR, one row per CDR3 protein. Counted here are 2,000 to 2,500 distinct CDR3 sequences, about 11% occurring once; the ten biggest clones make up 2.5% to 3.5%. Sequencing input: naive CD8+ T cells from the thymus. All receptors derive from a human donor who gave cord blood stem cells for thymic organoid culture, a cardiac surgery patient who gave postnatal thymus, or a blood donor (not recorded which). The CDR3 runs from the conserved cysteine through the conserved F or W. The D gene is left open where the match is weak. Clone size is given for some rows only: seen once, a few or many times, or a class if the clone is expanded.

d_call	clone_size	j_call	v_call	cdr3_aa	cdr3_nt
TRBD2	medium-sized	TRBJ2-1	TRBV5-5	CASSPRGGDNEQFF	TGTGCCAGCAGCCCTCGGGGGGGAGACAATGAGCAGTTCTTC
.	few	TRBJ1-5	TRBV19	CASSPRGENQPQHF	TGTGCCAGTTCCCCGCGGGGGGAAAATCAGCCCCAGCATTTT
.	medium-sized	TRBJ2-7	TRBV10-3	CAISESTGASYEQYF	TGTGCCATCAGTGAGTCCACGGGAGCGTCCTACGAGCAGTACTTC
TRBD1	medium-sized	TRBJ1-1	TRBV5-1	CASSPTGADTEAFF	TGCGCCAGCAGCCCGACAGGGGCTGACACTGAAGCTTTCTTT
TRBD2	medium-sized	TRBJ2-1	TRBV5-5	CASSGTGTKIYNEQFF	TGTGCCAGCAGCGGGACCGGGACTAAGATTTACAATGAGCAGTTCTTC
TRBD2	medium-sized	TRBJ2-3	TRBV3-1	CASSGPGTSADTQYF	TGTGCCAGCAGCGGACCCGGGACTAGCGCAGATACGCAGTATTTT
TRBD2	medium-sized	TRBJ2-3	TRBV7-9	CASSSGLASTDTQYF	TGTGCCAGCAGCTCCGGACTAGCGAGCACAGATACGCAGTATTTT
TRBD2	.	TRBJ2-1	TRBV7-3	CASSPFRGGPNEQFF	TGTGCCAGCAGCCCCTTTCGGGGGGGCCCTAATGAGCAGTTCTTC
TRBD2	large	TRBJ2-3	TRBV12-3/TRBV12-4	CASSYLTSGGTDTQYF	TGTGCCAGCAGTTATCTGACTAGCGGGGGTACAGATACGCAGTATTTT
.	.	TRBJ2-3	TRBV3-1	CASSQDPRRVTDTQYF	TGTGCCAGCAGCCAAGATCCACGACGGGTAACAGATACGCAGTATTTT
TRBD2	medium-sized	TRBJ2-7	TRBV27	CASSSLGLAEGEQYF	TGTGCCAGCAGTTCCCTGGGACTAGCGGAAGGCGAGCAGTACTTC
TRBD2	medium-sized	TRBJ2-3	TRBV12-3/TRBV12-4	CASSLERETDTQYF	TGTGCCAGCAGTCTCGAGCGGGAGACAGATACGCAGTATTTT
.	medium-sized	TRBJ2-2	TRBV12-3/TRBV12-4	CASSLGQLGTGELFF	TGTGCCAGCAGTTTAGGGCAGCTGGGGACCGGGGAGCTGTTTTTT